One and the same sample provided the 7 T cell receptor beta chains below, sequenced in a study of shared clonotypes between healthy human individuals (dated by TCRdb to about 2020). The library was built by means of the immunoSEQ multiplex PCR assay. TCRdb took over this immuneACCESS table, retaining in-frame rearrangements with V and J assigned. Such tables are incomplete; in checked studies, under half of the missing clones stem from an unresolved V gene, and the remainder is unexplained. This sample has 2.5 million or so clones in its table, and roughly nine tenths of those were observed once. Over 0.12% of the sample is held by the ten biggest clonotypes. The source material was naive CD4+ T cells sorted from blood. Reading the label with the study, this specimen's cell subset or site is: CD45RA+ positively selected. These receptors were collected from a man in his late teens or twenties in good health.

The CDR3 region has the DNA TGTGCCAGCATTAATCAAGGCCTCCATGAGCAGTTCTTC. Residues: CASINQGLHEQFF. This chain links TRBV6-9 with TRBJ2-1; no definite D call. The CDR3 extends over 13 amino acids. CDR1 MNHGY and CDR2 SVAAGI come from the germline V gene. Trimming took off 7 bases at V and 8 bases at J, with 15 bases between the two ends.

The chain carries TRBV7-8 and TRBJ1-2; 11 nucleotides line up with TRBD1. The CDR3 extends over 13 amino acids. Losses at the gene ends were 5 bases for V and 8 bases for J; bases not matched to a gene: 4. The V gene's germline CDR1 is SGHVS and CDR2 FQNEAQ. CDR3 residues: CASSAGQGEGYTF. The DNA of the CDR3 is TGTGCCAGCAGCGCGGGACAGGGGGAAGGCTACACCTTC.

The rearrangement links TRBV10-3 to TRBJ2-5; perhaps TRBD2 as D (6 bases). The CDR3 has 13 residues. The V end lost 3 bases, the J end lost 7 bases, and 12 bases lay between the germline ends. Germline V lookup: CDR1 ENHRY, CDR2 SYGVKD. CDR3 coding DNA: TGTGCCATCAGTGAATCTGTGGGGGGGACCCAGTACTTC. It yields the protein CAISESVGGTQYF.

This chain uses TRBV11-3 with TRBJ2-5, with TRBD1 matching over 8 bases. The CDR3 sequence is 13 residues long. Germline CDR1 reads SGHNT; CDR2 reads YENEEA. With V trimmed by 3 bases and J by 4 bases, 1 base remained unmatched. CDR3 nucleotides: TGTGCCAGCAGCTTTGGACAGGGAGAGACCCAGTACTTC. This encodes CASSFGQGETQYF.

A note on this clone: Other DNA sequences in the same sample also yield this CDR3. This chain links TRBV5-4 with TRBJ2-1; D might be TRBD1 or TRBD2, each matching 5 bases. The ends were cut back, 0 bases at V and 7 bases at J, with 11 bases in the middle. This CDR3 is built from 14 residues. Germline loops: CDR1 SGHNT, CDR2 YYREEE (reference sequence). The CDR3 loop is CASSLGGARNEQFF. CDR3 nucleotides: TGTGCCAGCAGCTTGGGAGGGGCGCGGAATGAGCAGTTCTTC.

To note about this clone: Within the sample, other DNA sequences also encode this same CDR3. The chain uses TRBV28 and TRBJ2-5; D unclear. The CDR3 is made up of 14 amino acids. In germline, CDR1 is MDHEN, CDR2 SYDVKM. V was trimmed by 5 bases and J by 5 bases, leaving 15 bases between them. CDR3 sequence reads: CASSPPPGRETQYF. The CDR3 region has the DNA TGTGCCAGCAGTCCCCCCCCTGGCAGGGAGACCCAGTACTTC.

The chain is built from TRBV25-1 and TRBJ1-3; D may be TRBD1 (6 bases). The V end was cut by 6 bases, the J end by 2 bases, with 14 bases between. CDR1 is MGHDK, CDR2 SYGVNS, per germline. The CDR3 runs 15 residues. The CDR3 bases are TGTGCCAGCAGCCCGTCCGGGGGCGCTGGAAACACCATATATTTT. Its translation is CASSPSGGAGNTIYF.